The 26 T cell receptor beta chains in this list originate from one sample, sequenced in a study of PD-1 blockade in classical Hodgkin lymphoma. Clones were read by immunoSEQ multiplex PCR, and TCRdb kept only the in-frame ones, dropping some. The table includes fewer than 40,000 clones, about 89% detected once. The time point was: newly diagnosed, previously untreated cHL patient sample. Thawed PBMCs underwent magnetic negative selection to yield purified CD4+ T cells. The source material was CD4+ T cells from blood. The receptors were gathered from a human donor with classical Hodgkin lymphoma.

The chain has TRBV28 and TRBJ2-5; D is unclear. Trimming pared 1 base from V and 4 bases from J, leaving 4 bases between. The CDR3 has 12 amino acids. From germline, CDR1 is MDHEN and CDR2 SYDVKM. The CDR3 sequence is CASSLSRETQYF. In DNA, the CDR3 is TGTGCCAGCAGTTTATCCCGAGAGACCCAGTACTTC.

This chain links TRBV11-2 with TRBJ2-2, with 7 bases lining up with TRBD1. V was clipped by 5 bases and J by 2 bases; unmatched bases: 8. The length of the CDR3 is 16 residues. CDR1 SGHAT and CDR2 FQNNGV come from the germline V gene. Here the CDR3 DNA reads TGTGCCAGCAGCCGCGTAGGACAGGTTAACACCGGGGAGCTGTTTTTT. As protein: CASSRVGQVNTGELFF.

This rearrangement joins TRBV2 to TRBJ2-2; D call uncertain. CDR3 length: 15 amino acids. Germline values: CDR1 SNHLY, CDR2 FYNNEI. Between the trimmed V and J ends, which lost 2 bases and 4 bases, there was a span of 11 bases. CDR3: CASSELEPVTGELFF. The CDR3 nucleotides read TGTGCCAGCAGTGAACTCGAACCCGTCACCGGGGAGCTGTTTTTT.

The rearrangement uses TRBV11-3 and TRBJ2-2; TRBD2 is a possible D gene (5 bases). The CDR3 has 14 amino acids. V lost 4 bases and J 1 base, leaving 7 bases between the germline ends. Germline CDR1 reads SGHNT; CDR2 reads YENEEA. The CDR3 bases are TGTGCCAGCAGCTCGAGCGGGAACACCGGGGAGCTGTTTTTT. This encodes CASSSSGNTGELFF.

This CDR3 reads CASSIVESGGPPQHF. CDR3 in DNA: TGTGCCAGTAGTATAGTAGAGTCAGGGGGTCCACCCCAGCATTTT. The chain combines TRBV19 with TRBJ1-5, with 7 bases that match TRBD1. Unmatched junction bases numbered 10, after V lost 1 base and J lost 10 bases. This CDR3 contains 15 residues. CDR1 LNHDA and CDR2 SQIVND come from the germline V gene (reference sequence).

The V and J genes are TRBV6-5 and TRBJ2-1; D remains ambiguous. Trimming left V 6 bases short and J 10 bases short, with 13 bases between. Germline CDR1 reads MNHEY; CDR2 reads SVGAGI. CDR3 length equals 12 residues. CDR3 coding DNA: TGTGCCAGCAGCCGACTTGACCGAGAGCAGTTCTTC. Its protein is CASSRLDREQFF.

This chain links TRBV6-5 with TRBJ1-4; tentative D call: TRBD1 (5 bases). CDR3 size: 15 residues. V lost 0 bases and J 5 bases, leaving 10 bases between the germline ends. CDR1 is MNHEY and CDR2 is SVGAGI in the germline V gene. This chain's CDR3 is CASSYSTRVNEKLFF. In DNA, the CDR3 is TGTGCCAGCAGTTACTCTACCAGGGTAAATGAAAAACTGTTTTTT.

J is TRBJ2-7 and V is TRBV6-1; D is uncertain. Trimming stripped 0 bases from V and 5 bases from J, with 5 bases between. The length of the CDR3 is 12 residues. Germline lookup yields CDR1 MNHNS and CDR2 SASEGT. CDR3 in amino acids: CASSEAGDEQYF. The CDR3 DNA reads as TGTGCCAGCAGTGAAGCCGGAGACGAGCAGTACTTC.

The chain has TRBV7-2 and TRBJ2-1; D is uncertain. V gave up 5 bases and J gave up 4 bases, with 9 bases separating them. This CDR3 region has 13 residues. Germline values: CDR1 SGHTA, CDR2 FQGNSA. CDR3 amino acids: CASSRGVYNEQFF. DNA for the CDR3: TGTGCCAGCAGCCGCGGAGTATACAATGAGCAGTTCTTC.

This chain links TRBV5-1 with TRBJ1-4, with 9 bases that match TRBD1. This CDR3 is built from 15 residues. Looked up from germline, CDR1 is SGHRS and CDR2 is YFSETQ. Trimming at V came to 4 bases and at J to 5 bases, leaving 6 bases not matched to a gene. The CDR3 sequence: CASSGNRGRNEKLFF. The CDR3 DNA is TGCGCCAGCAGCGGAAACAGGGGGCGCAATGAAAAACTGTTTTTT.

The CDR3 DNA follows: TGTGCCAGTAGAGGTCAAGGCGGGTGGGACATTCAGTACTTC. As protein: CASRGQGGWDIQYF. The genes are TRBV19 and TRBJ2-4; a possible D gene is TRBD2 (5 bases). The CDR3 contains 14 residues. Per germline, CDR1 LNHDA and CDR2 SQIVND (reference sequence). The germline V and J ends were trimmed by 6 bases and 8 bases, with 17 bases remaining between them.

The chain carries TRBV5-1 and TRBJ2-3; TRBD2 aligns across 11 bases. The CDR3 is 16 residues long. Germline CDR1 is SGHRS and CDR2 is YFSETQ. The trim removed 3 bases at V and 2 bases at J, leaving 5 bases unmatched. This CDR3 reads CASSSSGGSYTDTQYF. Written as DNA, the CDR3 is TGCGCCAGCAGCTCTAGCGGGGGGTCCTACACAGATACGCAGTATTTT.

This chain links TRBV5-5 with TRBJ2-7; D unresolved. Germline CDR1 SGHKS, CDR2 YYEKEE (reference sequence). CDR3 length equals 16 residues. The V gene lost 1 base and the J gene lost 0 bases, with 14 bases spanning the gap. CDR3 sequence (DNA): TGTGCCAGCAGCTTGACACCTGCCTTTAACTCCTACGAGCAGTACTTC. Protein sequence: CASSLTPAFNSYEQYF.

The chain links TRBV21-1 to TRBJ1-1. TRBV21-1 is classified as a pseudogene. The CDR3 consists of 15 residues. The CDR3 reads CASSPAPGSGTEAFF. The CDR3 DNA reads TGTGCCAGCAGCCCGGCGCCGGGTTCGGGCACTGAAGCTTTCTTT.

V gene TRBV10-3 combines with J gene TRBJ1-2; 7 bases are a match to TRBD1. Germline lookup yields CDR1 ENHRY and CDR2 SYGVKD. The CDR3 has 16 residues. With V trimmed by 2 bases and J by 0 bases, 6 bases remained unmatched. The CDR3 region is CAISETDRATNYGYTF. In nucleotides, the CDR3 is TGTGCCATCAGTGAGACTGACAGGGCGACTAACTATGGCTACACCTTC.

This clone was counted between two and nine times. This chain uses TRBV19 with TRBJ1-2; D ambiguous. The CDR3 consists of 13 residues. The germline gives CDR1 LNHDA, CDR2 SQIVND (reference sequence). Between the trimmed V and J ends, which lost 6 bases and 4 bases, there was a span of 12 bases. The CDR3 sequence is CASSPAGLYGYTF. CDR3 in DNA: TGTGCCAGTAGCCCCGCGGGCCTCTATGGCTACACCTTC. Drawing the rest from reference TRBV19 and TRBJ1-2, the complete variable domain is DGGITQSPKYLFRKEGQNVTLSCEQNLNHDAMYWYRQDPGQGLRLIYYSQIVNDFQKGDIAEGYSVSREKKESFPLTVTSAQKNPTAFYLCASSPAGLYGYTFGSGTRLTVV.

The chain employs TRBV5-1 and TRBJ1-3; maybe TRBD1 (5 bases). Germline assignment: CDR1 SGHRS and CDR2 YFSETQ. The V end was cut by 0 bases, the J end by 7 bases, with 11 bases between. The CDR3 spans 14 residues. The CDR3 loop is CASSLAGELNTIYF. For the CDR3, the DNA is TGCGCCAGCAGCTTGGCGGGGGAATTGAACACCATATATTTT.

The chain carries TRBV18 and TRBJ1-2; 7 positions agree with TRBD1. The CDR3 is made up of 14 amino acids. Germline V gene sequence: CDR1 KGHSH, CDR2 LQKENI. The V segment lost 4 bases and the J segment 2 bases; nucleotides outside the gene matches: 4. The CDR3 is CASSLLQGNYGYTF. CDR3 in DNA: TGTGCCAGCTCACTACTACAGGGGAACTATGGCTACACCTTC.

The V and J genes are TRBV19 and TRBJ2-7; no definite D call. V was trimmed by 6 bases and J by 0 bases, leaving 12 bases between them. The CDR3 length is 14 residues. Germline assignment: CDR1 LNHDA and CDR2 SQIVND (reference sequence). The CDR3 DNA follows: TGTGCCAGTAGCCGCGAGGTCAGCTCCTACGAGCAGTACTTC. The encoded protein is CASSREVSSYEQYF.

The chain recombines TRBV5-1 with TRBJ2-3; 10 bases align to TRBD2. Germline trimming cut 3 bases from V and 2 bases from J; bases unmatched to any gene: 9. The CDR3 length is 17 residues. Germline assignment: CDR1 SGHRS and CDR2 YFSETQ. This CDR3 is CASSSLASGGNTDTQYF. The DNA of the CDR3 is TGCGCCAGCAGCTCCCTGGCTAGCGGGGGAAACACAGATACGCAGTATTTT.

The J gene is TRBJ1-2, the V gene TRBV6-1, with D perhaps TRBD1 (5 bases). Looked up from germline, CDR1 is MNHNS and CDR2 is SASEGT. This CDR3 is 15 amino acids long. V shed 8 bases and J shed 5 bases, with 21 bases lying between them. The CDR3 nucleotides are TGTGCCAGCCTCCCCGGCGGGGCGAGGTATTATGGCTACACCTTC. Amino acid sequence: CASLPGGARYYGYTF.

The chain joins TRBV12-5 to TRBJ1-2; D perhaps matches TRBD1 (6 bases). The V end was cut by 2 bases, the J end by 3 bases, with 10 bases between. This CDR3 is built from 14 residues. The germline V gene encodes CDR1 LGHNT and CDR2 FRNRAP. CDR3 loop: CASGLTGRDYGYTF. CDR3 DNA sequence: TGTGCTAGTGGTTTGACAGGGAGGGACTATGGCTACACCTTC. The complete variable domain, with remaining parts taken from reference TRBV12-5 and TRBJ1-2, reads DARVTQTPRHKVTEMGQEVTMRCQPILGHNTVFWYRQTMMQGLELLAYFRNRAPLDDSGMPKDRFSAEMPDATLATLKIQPSEPRDSAVYFCASGLTGRDYGYTFGSGTRLTVV.

The J gene is TRBJ1-1, the V gene TRBV5-6; 8 positions agree with TRBD1. The germline V gene encodes CDR1 SGHDT and CDR2 YYEEEE. This CDR3 has 15 amino acids. The J segment lost 3 bases and the V segment lost 4 bases, leaving 8 bases of the junction unmatched. CDR3 residues: CASSRRQGMYTEAFF. The CDR3 nucleotides are TGTGCCAGCAGCCGTCGACAGGGGATGTACACTGAAGCTTTCTTT.

The chain has TRBV6-5 and TRBJ2-1; D gene ambiguous. CDR1 and CDR2 from the germline V gene are MNHEY and SVGAGI. The length of the CDR3 is 11 residues. Trimming removed 2 bases at V and 10 bases at J, with 6 bases between. The CDR3, as DNA: TGTGCCAGCAGTTACAAGGGCGAGCAGTTCTTC. Its translation: CASSYKGEQFF.

This CDR3 is CASTWGEPGELFF. The CDR3 nucleotides read TGTGCCAGCACCTGGGGGGAACCCGGGGAGCTGTTTTTT. The rearrangement links TRBV11-2 to TRBJ2-2; TRBD2 might be the D (6 bases). V lost 7 bases to trimming and J lost 6 bases, with 12 bases between them. CDR3 size: 13 residues. Germline CDR1 SGHAT, CDR2 FQNNGV. Supplemented by reference TRBV11-2 and TRBJ2-2, the full variable domain reads EAGVAQSPRYKIIEKRQSVAFWCNPISGHATLYWYQQILGQGPKLLIQFQNNGVVDDSQLPKDRFSAERLKGVDSTLKIQPAKLEDSAVYLCASTWGEPGELFFGEGSRLTVL.

Written as DNA, the CDR3 is TGTGCCAGCAGAATAACCACACCGGGAATCGAAGCTTTCTTT. It translates to CASRITTPGIEAFF. V and J are TRBV2 and TRBJ1-1; D is uncertain. CDR1 is SNHLY, CDR2 FYNNEI, per germline. Trimming pared 6 bases from V and 8 bases from J, leaving 19 bases between. This CDR3 comprises 14 residues.